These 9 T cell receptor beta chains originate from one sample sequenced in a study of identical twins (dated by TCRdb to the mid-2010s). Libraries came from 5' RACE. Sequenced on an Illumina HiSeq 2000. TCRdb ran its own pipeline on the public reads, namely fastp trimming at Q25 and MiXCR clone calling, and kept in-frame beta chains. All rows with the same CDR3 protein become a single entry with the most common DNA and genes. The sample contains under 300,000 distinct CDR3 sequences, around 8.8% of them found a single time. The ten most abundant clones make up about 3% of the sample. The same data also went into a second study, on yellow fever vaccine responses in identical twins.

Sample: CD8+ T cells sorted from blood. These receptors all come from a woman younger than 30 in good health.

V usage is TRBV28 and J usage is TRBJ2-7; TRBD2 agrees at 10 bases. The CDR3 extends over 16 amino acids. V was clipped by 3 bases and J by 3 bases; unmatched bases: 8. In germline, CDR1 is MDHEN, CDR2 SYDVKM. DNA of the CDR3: TGTGCCAGCAGTTTGTTGGGACTAGCGAGGTTCTACGAGCAGTACTTC. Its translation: CASSLLGLARFYEQYF.

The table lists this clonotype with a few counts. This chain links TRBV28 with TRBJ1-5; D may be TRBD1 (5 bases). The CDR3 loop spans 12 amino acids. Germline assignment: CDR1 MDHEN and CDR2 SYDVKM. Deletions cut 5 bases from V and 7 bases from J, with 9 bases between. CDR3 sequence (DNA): TGTGCCAGCAGTCCCCGGGGGCAGCCCCAGCATTTT. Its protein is CASSPRGQPQHF.

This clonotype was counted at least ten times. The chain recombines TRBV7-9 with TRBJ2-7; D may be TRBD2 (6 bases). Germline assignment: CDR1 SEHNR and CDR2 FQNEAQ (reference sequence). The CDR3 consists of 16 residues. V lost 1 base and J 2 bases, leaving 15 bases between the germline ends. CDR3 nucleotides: TGTGCCAGCAGCTTAGTGGGCGGGAAGGGGACCTACGAGCAGTACTTC. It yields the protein CASSLVGGKGTYEQYF.

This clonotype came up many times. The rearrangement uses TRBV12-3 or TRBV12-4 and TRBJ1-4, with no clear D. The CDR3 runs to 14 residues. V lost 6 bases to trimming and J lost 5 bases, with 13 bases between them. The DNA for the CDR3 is TGTGCCAGCAGCAGAAAGAGTCGGAATGAAAAACTGTTTTTT. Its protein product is CASSRKSRNEKLFF.

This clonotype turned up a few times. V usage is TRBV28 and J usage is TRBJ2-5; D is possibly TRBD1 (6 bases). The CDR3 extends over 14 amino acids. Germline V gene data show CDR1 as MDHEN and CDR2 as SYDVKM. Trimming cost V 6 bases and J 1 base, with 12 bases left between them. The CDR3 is CASRLGQIQETQYF. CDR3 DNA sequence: TGTGCCAGCAGGCTTGGACAGATCCAAGAGACCCAGTACTTC.

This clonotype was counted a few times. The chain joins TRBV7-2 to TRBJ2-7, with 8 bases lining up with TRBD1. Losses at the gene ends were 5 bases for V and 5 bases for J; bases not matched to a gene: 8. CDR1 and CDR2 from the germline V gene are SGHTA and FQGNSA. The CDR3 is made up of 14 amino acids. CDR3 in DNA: TGTGCCAGCAGCCCGTCCAGGGGGCAGGACGAGCAGTACTTC. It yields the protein CASSPSRGQDEQYF.

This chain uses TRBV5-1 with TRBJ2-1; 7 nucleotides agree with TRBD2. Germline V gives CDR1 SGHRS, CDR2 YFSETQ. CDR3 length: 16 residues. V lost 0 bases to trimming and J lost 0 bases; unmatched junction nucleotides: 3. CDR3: CASSLGGGGSYNEQFF. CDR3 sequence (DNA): TGCGCCAGCAGCTTGGGAGGCGGGGGCTCCTACAATGAGCAGTTCTTC.

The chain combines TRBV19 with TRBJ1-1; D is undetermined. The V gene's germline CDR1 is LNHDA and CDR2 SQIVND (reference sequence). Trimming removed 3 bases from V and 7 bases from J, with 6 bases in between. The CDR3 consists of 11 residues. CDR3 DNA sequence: TGTGCCAGTAGTATCGGAGGTGAAGCTTTCTTT. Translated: CASSIGGEAFF. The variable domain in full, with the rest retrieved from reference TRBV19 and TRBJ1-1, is DGGITQSPKYLFRKEGQNVTLSCEQNLNHDAMYWYRQDPGQGLRLIYYSQIVNDFQKGDIAEGYSVSREKKESFPLTVTSAQKNPTAFYLCASSIGGEAFFGQGTRLTVV.

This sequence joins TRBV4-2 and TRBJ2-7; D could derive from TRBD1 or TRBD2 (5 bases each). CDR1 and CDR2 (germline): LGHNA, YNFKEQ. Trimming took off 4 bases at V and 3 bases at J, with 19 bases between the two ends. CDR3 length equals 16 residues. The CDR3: CASSPPGAGTFYEQYF. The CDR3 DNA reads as TGTGCCAGCAGCCCACCCGGGGCAGGGACCTTCTACGAGCAGTACTTC.